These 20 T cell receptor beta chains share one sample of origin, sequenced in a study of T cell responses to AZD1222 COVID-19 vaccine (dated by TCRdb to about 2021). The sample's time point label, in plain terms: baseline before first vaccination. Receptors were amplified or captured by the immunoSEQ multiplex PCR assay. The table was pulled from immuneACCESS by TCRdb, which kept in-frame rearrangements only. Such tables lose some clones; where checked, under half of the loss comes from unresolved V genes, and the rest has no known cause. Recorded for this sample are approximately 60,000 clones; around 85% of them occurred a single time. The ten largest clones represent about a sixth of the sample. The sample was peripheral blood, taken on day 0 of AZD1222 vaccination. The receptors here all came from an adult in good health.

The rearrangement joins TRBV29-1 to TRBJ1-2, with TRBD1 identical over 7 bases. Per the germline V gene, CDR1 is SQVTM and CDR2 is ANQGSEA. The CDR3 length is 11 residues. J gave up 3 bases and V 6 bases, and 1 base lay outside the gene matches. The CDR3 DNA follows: TGCAGCGTCCAGGGGGACTATGGCTACACCTTC. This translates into CSVQGDYGYTF.

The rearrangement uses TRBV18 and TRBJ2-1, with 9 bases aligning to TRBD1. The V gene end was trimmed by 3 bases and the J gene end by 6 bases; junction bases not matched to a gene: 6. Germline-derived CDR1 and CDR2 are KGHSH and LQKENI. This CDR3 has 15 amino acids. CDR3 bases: TGTGCCAGCTCACCGGGACAGGGTTTTGGCAATGAGCAGTTCTTC. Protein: CASSPGQGFGNEQFF.

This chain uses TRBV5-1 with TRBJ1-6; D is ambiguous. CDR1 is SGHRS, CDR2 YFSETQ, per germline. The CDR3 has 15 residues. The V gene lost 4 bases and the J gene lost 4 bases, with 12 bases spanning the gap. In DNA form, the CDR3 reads TGCGCCAGCAGCCAACTTGAAGAATATAATTCACCCCTCCACTTT. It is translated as CASSQLEEYNSPLHF.

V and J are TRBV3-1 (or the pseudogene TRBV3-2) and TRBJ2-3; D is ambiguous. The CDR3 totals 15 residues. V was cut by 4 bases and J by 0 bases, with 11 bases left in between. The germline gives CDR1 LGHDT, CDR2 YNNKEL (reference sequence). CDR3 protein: CASSPDTASTDTQYF. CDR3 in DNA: TGTGCCAGCAGCCCCGACACCGCCAGCACAGATACGCAGTATTTT.

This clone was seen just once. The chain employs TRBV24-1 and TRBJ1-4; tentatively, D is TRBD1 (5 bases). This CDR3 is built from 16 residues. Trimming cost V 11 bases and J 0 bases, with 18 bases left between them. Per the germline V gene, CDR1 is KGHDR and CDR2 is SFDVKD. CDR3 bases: TGTGCCAAGCTTCAGGGTGGAAAAACAACTAATGAAAAACTGTTTTTT. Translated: CAKLQGGKTTNEKLFF.

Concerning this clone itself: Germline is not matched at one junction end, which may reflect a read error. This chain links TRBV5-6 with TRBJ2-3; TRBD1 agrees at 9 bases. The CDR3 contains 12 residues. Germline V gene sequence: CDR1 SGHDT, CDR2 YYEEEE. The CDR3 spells CASSLTGQGLLF. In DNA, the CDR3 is TGTGCCAGCAGCTTGACGGGACAGGGTTTACTTTTT.

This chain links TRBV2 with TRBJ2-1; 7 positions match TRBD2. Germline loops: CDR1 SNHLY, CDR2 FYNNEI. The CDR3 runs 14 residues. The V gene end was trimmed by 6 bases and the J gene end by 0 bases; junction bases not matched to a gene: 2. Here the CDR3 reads CASSRTSSYNEQFF. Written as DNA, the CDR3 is TGTGCCAGCAGCCGGACTAGCTCCTACAATGAGCAGTTCTTC. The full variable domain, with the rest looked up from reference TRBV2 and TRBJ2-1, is EPEVTQTPSHQVTQMGQEVILRCVPISNHLYFYWYRQILGQKVEFLVSFYNNEISEKSEIFDDQFSVERPDGSNFTLKIRSTKLEDSAMYFCASSRTSSYNEQFFGPGTRLTVL.

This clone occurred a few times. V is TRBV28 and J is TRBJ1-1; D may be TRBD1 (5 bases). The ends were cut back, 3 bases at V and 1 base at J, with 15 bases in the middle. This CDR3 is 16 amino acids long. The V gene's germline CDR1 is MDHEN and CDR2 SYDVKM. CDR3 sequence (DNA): TGTGCCAGCAGTTTGCCCTCCGGGACCACGAACACTGAAGCTTTCTTT. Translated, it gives CASSLPSGTTNTEAFF.

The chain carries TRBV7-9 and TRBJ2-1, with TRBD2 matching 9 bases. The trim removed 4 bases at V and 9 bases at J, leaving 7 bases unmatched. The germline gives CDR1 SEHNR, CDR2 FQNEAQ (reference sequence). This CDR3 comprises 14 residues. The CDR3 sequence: CASSSRTSASEQFF. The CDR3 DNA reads TGTGCCAGCAGCTCACGGACTAGCGCAAGTGAGCAGTTCTTC.

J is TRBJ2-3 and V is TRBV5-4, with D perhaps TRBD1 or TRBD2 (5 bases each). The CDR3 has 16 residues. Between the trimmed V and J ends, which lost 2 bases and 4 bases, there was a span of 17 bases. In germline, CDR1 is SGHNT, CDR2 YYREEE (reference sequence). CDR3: CASSFPGRSVSDTQYF. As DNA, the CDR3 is TGTGCCAGCAGCTTCCCGGGACGGAGTGTTTCAGATACGCAGTATTTT.

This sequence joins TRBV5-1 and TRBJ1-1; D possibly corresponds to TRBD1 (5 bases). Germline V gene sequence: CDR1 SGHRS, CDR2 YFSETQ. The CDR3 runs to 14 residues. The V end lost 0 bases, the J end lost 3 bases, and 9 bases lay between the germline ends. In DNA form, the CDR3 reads TGCGCCAGCAGCTTGGGTCCAGGGTACACTGAAGCTTTCTTT. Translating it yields CASSLGPGYTEAFF.

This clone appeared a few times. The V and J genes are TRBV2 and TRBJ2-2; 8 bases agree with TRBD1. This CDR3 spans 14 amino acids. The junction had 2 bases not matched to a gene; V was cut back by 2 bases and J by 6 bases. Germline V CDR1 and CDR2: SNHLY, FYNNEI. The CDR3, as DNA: TGTGCCAGCAGTGAAAGGACAGGGTCCGGGGAGCTGTTTTTT. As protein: CASSERTGSGELFF. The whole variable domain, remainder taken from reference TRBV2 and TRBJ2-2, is EPEVTQTPSHQVTQMGQEVILRCVPISNHLYFYWYRQILGQKVEFLVSFYNNEISEKSEIFDDQFSVERPDGSNFTLKIRSTKLEDSAMYFCASSERTGSGELFFGEGSRLTVL.

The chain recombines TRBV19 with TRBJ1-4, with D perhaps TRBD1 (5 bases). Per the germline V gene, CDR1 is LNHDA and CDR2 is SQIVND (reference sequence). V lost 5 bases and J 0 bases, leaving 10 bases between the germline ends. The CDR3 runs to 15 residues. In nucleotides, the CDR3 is TGTGCCAGTAGTGTCGACAGAGCAACTAATGAAAAACTGTTTTTT. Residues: CASSVDRATNEKLFF.

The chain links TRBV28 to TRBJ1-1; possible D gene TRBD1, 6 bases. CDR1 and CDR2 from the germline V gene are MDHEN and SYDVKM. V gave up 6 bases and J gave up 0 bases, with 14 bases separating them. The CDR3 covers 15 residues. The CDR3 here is CASSLPGVVNTEAFF. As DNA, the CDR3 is TGTGCCAGCAGCCTACCAGGGGTGGTGAACACTGAAGCTTTCTTT.

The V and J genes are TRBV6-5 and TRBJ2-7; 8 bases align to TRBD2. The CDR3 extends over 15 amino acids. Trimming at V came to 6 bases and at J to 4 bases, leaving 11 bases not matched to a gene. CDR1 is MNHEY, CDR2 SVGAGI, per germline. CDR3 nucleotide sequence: TGTGCCAGCAGCCGCGGGGGGAGCGGGCTGTACGAGCAGTACTTC. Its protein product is CASSRGGSGLYEQYF.

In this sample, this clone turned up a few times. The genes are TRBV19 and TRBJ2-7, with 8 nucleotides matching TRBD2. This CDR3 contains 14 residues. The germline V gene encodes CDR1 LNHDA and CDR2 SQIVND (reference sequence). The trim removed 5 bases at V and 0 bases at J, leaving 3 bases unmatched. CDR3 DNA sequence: TGTGCCAGTAGTGCGAGCGGGAGCTCCTACGAGCAGTACTTC. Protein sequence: CASSASGSSYEQYF.

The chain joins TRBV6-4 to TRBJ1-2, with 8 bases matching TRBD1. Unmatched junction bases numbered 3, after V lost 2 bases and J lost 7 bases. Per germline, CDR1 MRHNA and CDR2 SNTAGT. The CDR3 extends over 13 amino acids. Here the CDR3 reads CASSDDRGIGYTF. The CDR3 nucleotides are TGTGCCAGCAGTGACGACAGGGGAATTGGCTACACCTTC.

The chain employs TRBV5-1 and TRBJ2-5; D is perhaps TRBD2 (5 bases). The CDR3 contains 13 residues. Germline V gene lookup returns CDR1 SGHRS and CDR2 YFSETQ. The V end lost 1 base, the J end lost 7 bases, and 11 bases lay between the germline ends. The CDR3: CASSLYSEGTQYF. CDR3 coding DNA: TGCGCCAGCAGCTTGTACAGCGAGGGGACCCAGTACTTC.

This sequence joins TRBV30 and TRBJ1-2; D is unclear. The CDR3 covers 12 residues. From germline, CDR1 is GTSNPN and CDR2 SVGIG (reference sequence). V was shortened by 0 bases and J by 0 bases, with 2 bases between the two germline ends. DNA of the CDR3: TGTGCCTGGAGTGTAACTAACTATGGCTACACCTTC. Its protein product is CAWSVTNYGYTF.

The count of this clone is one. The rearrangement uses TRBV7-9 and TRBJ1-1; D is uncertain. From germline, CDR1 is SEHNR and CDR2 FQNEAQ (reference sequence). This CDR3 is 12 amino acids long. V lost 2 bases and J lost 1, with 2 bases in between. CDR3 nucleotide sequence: TGTGCCAGCAGCTTATCGAACACTGAAGCTTTCTTT. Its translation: CASSLSNTEAFF. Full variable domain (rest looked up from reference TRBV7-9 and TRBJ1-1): DTGVSQNPRHKITKRGQNVTFRCDPISEHNRLYWYRQTLGQGPEFLTYFQNEAQLEKSRLLSDRFSAERPKGSFSTLEIQRTEQGDSAMYLCASSLSNTEAFFGQGTRLTVV.